These T cell receptor beta chains were read from a single sample in a study of OX40 agonist ivuxolimab in advanced cancers. The data were produced by immunoSEQ multiplex PCR, yet TCRdb's version contains in-frame clones alone and is incomplete. The sample has about 46,000 clones; 82% are singletons. Sequences were derived from CD4+ or CD8+ T cells sorted from blood, sampled in a trial of the OX40 agonist ivuxolimab. Receptors originate from an adult with an advanced solid tumor such as melanoma, head and neck, liver or kidney cancer. Each CDR3 is given with its conserved first and last residue. Each record gives: V gene, clone size, CDR3 length, D gene, J gene, CDR3 protein, CDR3 DNA. A D gene is named only where the DNA matches it firmly. Not every row has a clone size; where given, it reads once, few, many or a size class.

v_gene: TRBV7-8; abundance: NA; len: 15; d_gene: NA; j_gene: TRBJ2-1; CDR3aa: CASSSPSLSAYEQFF; CDR3nt: TGTGCCAGCAGCTCCCCTAGTTTGTCTGCATATGAGCAGTTCTTC
v_gene: TRBV14; abundance: NA; len: 10; d_gene: NA; j_gene: TRBJ1-2; CDR3aa: CASSRGGYTF; CDR3nt: TGTGCCAGCAGCAGGGGTGGCTACACCTTC
v_gene: TRBV30; abundance: NA; len: 13; d_gene: NA; j_gene: TRBJ1-5; CDR3aa: CAWSARGQGPQHF; CDR3nt: TGTGCCTGGAGTGCCCGTGGTCAGGGACCCCAGCATTTT
v_gene: TRBV5-1; abundance: NA; len: 14; d_gene: NA; j_gene: TRBJ1-1; CDR3aa: CASSLGGGNTEAFF; CDR3nt: TGCGCCAGCAGCTTGGGGGGAGGGAACACTGAAGCTTTCTTT
v_gene: TRBV5-1; abundance: NA; len: 12; d_gene: NA; j_gene: TRBJ1-1; CDR3aa: CASSLKDTEAFF; CDR3nt: TGCGCCAGCAGCTTAAAGGACACTGAAGCTTTCTTT
v_gene: TRBV29-1; abundance: NA; len: 13; d_gene: NA; j_gene: TRBJ2-5; CDR3aa: CSFRWGTQETQYF; CDR3nt: TGCAGCTTCCGATGGGGGACCCAGGAGACCCAGTACTTC
v_gene: TRBV5-1; abundance: NA; len: 13; d_gene: TRBD1; j_gene: TRBJ1-1; CDR3aa: CASSLGQGKVAFF; CDR3nt: TGCGCCAGCAGCTTGGGACAGGGGAAGGTTGCTTTCTTT
v_gene: TRBV30; abundance: NA; len: 14; d_gene: TRBD1; j_gene: TRBJ2-7; CDR3aa: CAWATGTVSYEQYF; CDR3nt: TGTGCCTGGGCGACCGGGACAGTTTCCTACGAGCAGTACTTC
v_gene: TRBV11-2; abundance: NA; len: 15; d_gene: TRBD1; j_gene: TRBJ2-7; CDR3aa: CASSLSKGARYEQYF; CDR3nt: TGTGCCAGCAGCTTAAGCAAGGGGGCCCGCTACGAGCAGTACTTC
v_gene: TRBV25-1; abundance: NA; len: 15; d_gene: NA; j_gene: TRBJ1-6; CDR3aa: CASGETGRSNSPLHF; CDR3nt: TGTGCCAGCGGGGAAACAGGGAGATCGAATTCACCCCTCCACTTT
v_gene: TRBV29-1; abundance: NA; len: 14; d_gene: NA; j_gene: TRBJ2-2; CDR3aa: CSVTTVVDTGELFF; CDR3nt: TGCAGCGTCACAACAGTTGTCGACACCGGGGAGCTGTTTTTT
v_gene: TRBV11-2; abundance: NA; len: 15; d_gene: NA; j_gene: TRBJ2-2; CDR3aa: CASSLAGGLVGELFF; CDR3nt: TGTGCCAGCAGCTTAGCAGGGGGGCTTGTCGGGGAGCTGTTTTTT
v_gene: TRBV6-4; abundance: NA; len: 15; d_gene: TRBD2; j_gene: TRBJ2-1; CDR3aa: CASSEASGGANEQFF; CDR3nt: TGTGCCAGCAGTGAGGCTAGCGGGGGGGCAAATGAGCAGTTCTTC
v_gene: TRBV30; abundance: NA; len: 14; d_gene: NA; j_gene: TRBJ1-1; CDR3aa: CAWSFKQGGRAAFF; CDR3nt: TGTGCCTGGTCGTTCAAACAGGGAGGAAGAGCGGCTTTCTTT
v_gene: TRBV19; abundance: NA; len: 17; d_gene: NA; j_gene: TRBJ1-4; CDR3aa: CASSPGQGTVISEKLFF; CDR3nt: TGTGCCAGTAGCCCGGGTCAGGGGACGGTAATCTCTGAAAAACTGTTTTTT
v_gene: TRBV30; abundance: few; len: 13; d_gene: NA; j_gene: TRBJ1-1; CDR3aa: CAWKRQVNTEAFF; CDR3nt: TGTGCCTGGAAACGGCAGGTCAACACTGAAGCTTTCTTT
v_gene: TRBV11-1; abundance: NA; len: 12; d_gene: NA; j_gene: TRBJ1-2; CDR3aa: CASWQADYGYTF; CDR3nt: TGTGCCAGCTGGCAGGCCGACTATGGCTACACCTTC
v_gene: TRBV29-1; abundance: NA; len: 13; d_gene: NA; j_gene: TRBJ1-1; CDR3aa: CSVFVGAWTEAFF; CDR3nt: TGCAGCGTTTTCGTTGGGGCCTGGACTGAAGCTTTCTTT
v_gene: TRBV6-6; abundance: once; len: 14; d_gene: NA; j_gene: TRBJ1-4; CDR3aa: CASSYSGRVEKLFF; CDR3nt: TGTGCCAGCAGTTACTCGGGGAGGGTGGAAAAACTGTTTTTT
v_gene: TRBV7-3; abundance: once; len: 16; d_gene: TRBD1; j_gene: TRBJ1-2; CDR3aa: CASSRDRGPNNYGYTF; CDR3nt: TGTGCCAGCAGCCGGGACAGGGGGCCGAATAACTATGGCTACACCTTC
v_gene: TRBV7-2; abundance: NA; len: 17; d_gene: NA; j_gene: TRBJ1-3; CDR3aa: CASSFELRGRSGNTIYF; CDR3nt: TGTGCCAGCAGCTTCGAACTTCGGGGGCGCTCTGGAAACACCATATATTTT
v_gene: TRBV9; abundance: NA; len: 16; d_gene: TRBD2; j_gene: TRBJ2-1; CDR3aa: CASSTSGATSYNEQFF; CDR3nt: TGTGCCAGCAGTACAAGCGGGGCGACTTCCTACAATGAGCAGTTCTTC
v_gene: TRBV6-6; abundance: NA; len: 14; d_gene: TRBD1; j_gene: TRBJ1-1; CDR3aa: CASSYGTANTEAFF; CDR3nt: TGTGCCAGCAGTTATGGGACAGCGAACACTGAAGCTTTCTTT
v_gene: TRBV5-1; abundance: few; len: 15; d_gene: TRBD1; j_gene: TRBJ1-1; CDR3aa: CASSYPGGGGTEAFF; CDR3nt: TGCGCCAGCAGCTATCCAGGGGGAGGGGGCACTGAAGCTTTCTTT
v_gene: TRBV7-7; abundance: NA; len: 15; d_gene: NA; j_gene: TRBJ2-2; CDR3aa: CASSLARPGTGELFF; CDR3nt: TGTGCTAGCAGCTTAGCCAGGCCAGGTACCGGGGAGCTGTTTTTT
v_gene: TRBV6-1; abundance: NA; len: 13; d_gene: NA; j_gene: TRBJ2-7; CDR3aa: CASSESLSYEQYF; CDR3nt: TGTGCCAGCAGTGAGAGTCTGTCCTACGAGCAGTACTTC
v_gene: TRBV6-6; abundance: NA; len: 13; d_gene: NA; j_gene: TRBJ1-2; CDR3aa: CASSLDGDYGYTF; CDR3nt: TGTGCCAGCAGCCTAGACGGGGATTATGGCTACACCTTC
v_gene: TRBV19; abundance: NA; len: 16; d_gene: TRBD2; j_gene: TRBJ2-1; CDR3aa: CASSNLAGHAVNEQFF; CDR3nt: TGTGCCAGTAGTAACCTAGCGGGGCACGCGGTGAATGAGCAGTTCTTC
v_gene: TRBV19; abundance: NA; len: 14; d_gene: NA; j_gene: TRBJ1-2; CDR3aa: CASSRAGNNYGYTF; CDR3nt: TGTGCCAGTAGTCGGGCAGGGAATAACTATGGCTACACCTTC
v_gene: TRBV2; abundance: NA; len: 12; d_gene: NA; j_gene: TRBJ1-6; CDR3aa: CASREEGPPLHF; CDR3nt: TGTGCCAGCAGGGAAGAGGGTCCACCCCTCCACTTT
v_gene: TRBV6-5; abundance: NA; len: 14; d_gene: NA; j_gene: TRBJ1-3; CDR3aa: CASSYGSGDNTIYF; CDR3nt: TGTGCCAGCAGTTACGGCTCAGGTGATAACACCATATATTTT
v_gene: TRBV5-1; abundance: NA; len: 13; d_gene: NA; j_gene: TRBJ2-2; CDR3aa: CASSSDPAGELFF; CDR3nt: TGCGCCAGCAGCTCTGATCCCGCCGGGGAGCTGTTTTTT
v_gene: TRBV6-5; abundance: NA; len: 16; d_gene: NA; j_gene: TRBJ1-2; CDR3aa: CASSYSIIPGTGGYTF; CDR3nt: TGTGCCAGCAGTTACTCGATAATCCCAGGGACCGGGGGCTACACCTTC
v_gene: TRBV11-2; abundance: NA; len: 15; d_gene: NA; j_gene: TRBJ2-2; CDR3aa: CASSLGKGLPGELFF; CDR3nt: TGTGCCAGCAGCTTGGGGAAGGGCCTACCCGGGGAGCTGTTTTTT
v_gene: TRBV30; abundance: NA; len: 14; d_gene: NA; j_gene: TRBJ2-7; CDR3aa: CAWSKGLWTYEQYF; CDR3nt: TGTGCCTGGAGTAAGGGCTTATGGACCTACGAGCAGTACTTC
v_gene: TRBV2; abundance: NA; len: 12; d_gene: NA; j_gene: TRBJ1-3; CDR3aa: CASRESGNTIYF; CDR3nt: TGTGCCAGCAGAGAGAGTGGAAACACCATATATTTT
v_gene: TRBV5-5; abundance: NA; len: 16; d_gene: NA; j_gene: TRBJ1-6; CDR3aa: CASSPTASSYNSPLHF; CDR3nt: TGTGCCAGCAGCCCCACCGCAAGCTCCTATAATTCACCCCTCCACTTT
v_gene: TRBV7-3; abundance: NA; len: 14; d_gene: NA; j_gene: TRBJ2-2; CDR3aa: CASSPPGGTGELFF; CDR3nt: TGTGCCAGCAGCCCCCCAGGGGGGACCGGGGAGCTGTTTTTT
v_gene: TRBV7-6; abundance: NA; len: 14; d_gene: NA; j_gene: TRBJ1-1; CDR3aa: CASSAGTVNTEAFF; CDR3nt: TGTGCCAGCAGCGCCGGGACCGTGAACACTGAAGCTTTCTTT
v_gene: TRBV10-3; abundance: few; len: 17; d_gene: TRBD1; j_gene: TRBJ2-2; CDR3aa: CAIRDRTGQTFTGELFF; CDR3nt: TGTGCCATCAGAGACCGTACGGGACAGACCTTCACCGGGGAGCTGTTTTTT
v_gene: TRBV5-4; abundance: NA; len: 14; d_gene: NA; j_gene: TRBJ1-1; CDR3aa: CASSFDAANTEAFF; CDR3nt: TGTGCCAGCAGTTTCGACGCCGCTAACACTGAAGCTTTCTTT